A single sample is the source of the 32 T cell receptor beta chains below, sequenced in a study of T cell changes during pregnancy in multiple sclerosis. Repertoires were generated with immunoSEQ multiplex PCR, while TCRdb's copy carries only in-frame clones and drops some. The sample records fewer than 65,000 clones, 90% to 95% being singletons. The input for sequencing was peripheral blood, taken before pregnancy. The receptors stem from a female donor with multiple sclerosis, enrolled in a pregnancy study.

This clone is classed as medium-sized. This rearrangement joins TRBV2 to TRBJ1-2; possible D gene TRBD1, 5 bases. CDR1 is SNHLY, CDR2 FYNNEI, per germline. The V end was cut by 3 bases, the J end by 4 bases, with 6 bases between. This CDR3 is 12 amino acids long. DNA of the CDR3: TGTGCCAGCAGTGAGACAGTCTATGGCTACACCTTC. It codes for CASSETVYGYTF. Variable domain in full (rest from reference TRBV2 and TRBJ1-2): EPEVTQTPSHQVTQMGQEVILRCVPISNHLYFYWYRQILGQKVEFLVSFYNNEISEKSEIFDDQFSVERPDGSNFTLKIRSTKLEDSAMYFCASSETVYGYTFGSGTRLTVV.

The V call is TRBV19, the J call TRBJ1-1; weak D call: TRBD1 (6 bases). CDR1 is LNHDA, CDR2 SQIVND, per germline (reference sequence). The germline V and J ends were trimmed by 5 bases and 8 bases, with 18 bases remaining between them. This CDR3 has 14 residues. The CDR3: CASSPPDSGWEAFF. DNA of the CDR3: TGTGCCAGTAGTCCACCGGACAGCGGTTGGGAAGCTTTCTTT.

This chain uses TRBV2 with TRBJ1-2; tentatively, D is TRBD1 (5 bases). Germline loops: CDR1 SNHLY, CDR2 FYNNEI. Trimming left V 5 bases short and J 8 bases short, with 15 bases between. This CDR3 region has 13 residues. Here the CDR3 DNA reads TGTGCCAGCAGTTCGAGGGACTTCGAGGGCTACACCTTC. It codes for CASSSRDFEGYTF.

The rearrangement links TRBV5-6 to TRBJ1-2; the D gene is possibly TRBD1 (5 bases). Trimming removed 0 bases at V and 3 bases at J, with 15 bases between. This CDR3 has 16 residues. CDR1 and CDR2 from the germline V gene are SGHDT and YYEEEE. The CDR3 loop reads CASSLAGGAAHYGYTF. The CDR3 DNA sequence: TGTGCCAGCAGCTTGGCCGGAGGGGCGGCTCACTATGGCTACACCTTC.

The chain joins TRBV27 to TRBJ1-2; no reliable D call. There are 12 residues in the CDR3. V gave up 6 bases and J gave up 5 bases, with 10 bases separating them. The germline V gene encodes CDR1 MNHEY and CDR2 SMNVEV (reference sequence). CDR3 sequence reads: CASRDPGYGYTF. The CDR3 nucleotides read TGTGCCAGCAGGGACCCGGGGTATGGCTACACCTTC.

The chain links TRBV7-3 to TRBJ1-2; D may be TRBD1 (5 bases). V was trimmed by 8 bases and J by 4 bases, leaving 17 bases between them. CDR1 is SGHTA and CDR2 is FQGTGA in the germline V gene. The length of the CDR3 is 14 residues. CDR3 protein: CASSPSRGGYGYTF. In DNA, the CDR3 is TGTGCCAGCTCCCCGTCGCGGGGGGGCTATGGCTACACCTTC. Together with reference TRBV7-3 and TRBJ1-2, the CDR3 gives the full variable domain: GAGVSQTPSNKVTEKGKYVELRCDPISGHTALYWYRQSLGQGPEFLIYFQGTGAADDSGLPNDRFFAVRPEGSVSTLKIQRTERGDSAVYLCASSPSRGGYGYTFGSGTRLTVV.

The sample holds a few counts of this clone. The junction departs from germline at one end; a sequencing error may be responsible. This chain links TRBV18 with TRBJ2-4, with TRBD2 matching 11 bases. Germline CDR1 and CDR2: KGHSH and LQKENI. CDR3 length: 12 amino acids. The CDR3 is CASSQEGTSGFF. The CDR3 DNA is TGTGCCAGCTCCCAGGAGGGGACTAGCGGCTTTTTC. The full variable domain, its missing parts supplied by reference TRBV18 and TRBJ2-4, is NAGVMQNPRHLVRRRGQEARLRCSPMKGHSHVYWYRQLPEEGLKFMVYLQKENIIDESGMPKERFSAEFPKEGPSILRIQQVVRGDSAAYFCASSQEGTSGFFGAGTRLSVL.

The chain carries TRBV7-6 and TRBJ2-7; tentative D call: TRBD2 (7 bases). The CDR3 sequence is 13 residues long. CDR1 and CDR2 from the germline V gene are SGHVS and FNYEAQ. V was pared by 8 bases and J by 2 bases, with 13 bases between. The CDR3 DNA follows: TGTGCCAGCGGCGGGGGCAGAACCTACGAGCAGTACTTC. Residues: CASGGGRTYEQYF.

This rearrangement joins TRBV29-1 to TRBJ2-1; 7 nucleotides match TRBD1. Germline values: CDR1 SQVTM, CDR2 ANQGSEA. This CDR3 is 11 amino acids long. J was trimmed by 11 bases and V by 7 bases; bases with no gene match: 8. In DNA form, the CDR3 reads TGCAGCGCCAAACAGGGGCAAAAGCAGTTCTTC. It specifies CSAKQGQKQFF.

This sequence joins TRBV5-1 and TRBJ2-7; TRBD1 matches at 7 bases. The CDR3 length is 19 residues. The V and J ends lost 5 bases and 0 bases, in that order; junction bases with no gene match: 20. Germline assignment: CDR1 SGHRS and CDR2 YFSETQ. CDR3 protein: CASRSEATGWYPSSYEQYF. The CDR3 DNA sequence: TGCGCCAGCAGAAGTGAGGCGACAGGGTGGTATCCCTCCTCCTACGAGCAGTACTTC.

The genes are TRBV6-4 and TRBJ2-3, with 16 bases matching TRBD2. The length of the CDR3 is 18 residues. Germline loops: CDR1 MRHNA, CDR2 SNTAGT. J gave up 5 bases and V 3 bases, and 8 bases lay outside the gene matches. CDR3 coding DNA: TGTGCCAGCAGTGAGGGACTAGCGGGGGGGCAATTGGAAGATACGCAGTATTTT. Its protein product is CASSEGLAGGQLEDTQYF.

This clone occurred a few times. The CDR3 is CSVLRNTEAFF. The CDR3 DNA reads TGCAGCGTTTTGCGTAACACTGAAGCTTTCTTT. V and J are TRBV29-1 and TRBJ1-1, with D unresolved. Germline loops: CDR1 SQVTM, CDR2 ANQGSEA. Trimming pared 5 bases from V and 2 bases from J, leaving 6 bases between. This CDR3 is 11 amino acids long.

This clone has just one count. As DNA, the CDR3 is TGTGCCAGCAGCCAAACCGGTGGACTAGTCTCCTCGAACACCGGGGAGCTGTTTTTT. Translating gives CASSQTGGLVSSNTGELFF. This chain uses TRBV4-2 with TRBJ2-2; 7 nucleotides match TRBD2. With 2 bases clipped from V and 0 bases from J, the junction kept 12 bases outside the gene matches. Per germline, CDR1 LGHNA and CDR2 YNFKEQ. The CDR3 loop spans 19 amino acids.

This sequence joins TRBV18 and TRBJ2-1; TRBD2 aligns across 12 bases. The J segment lost 2 bases and the V segment lost 3 bases, leaving 8 bases of the junction unmatched. The CDR3 totals 18 residues. Germline V lookup: CDR1 KGHSH, CDR2 LQKENI. CDR3: CASSPLAGGHLAYNEQFF. DNA of the CDR3: TGTGCCAGCTCACCCCTAGCGGGGGGGCATCTCGCCTACAATGAGCAGTTCTTC.

The chain carries TRBV5-5 and TRBJ2-7; 7 bases are shared with TRBD1. V dropped 1 base and J dropped 7; count of bases not matched to a gene: 8. This CDR3 spans 14 amino acids. Germline V gene data show CDR1 as SGHKS and CDR2 as YYEKEE (reference sequence). CDR3 DNA sequence: TGTGCCAGCAGCTTGCTGGACAGGTCGGGAGAGCAGTACTTC. It yields the protein CASSLLDRSGEQYF.

The V call is TRBV15, the J call TRBJ1-2; D perhaps matches TRBD1 (6 bases). V lost 5 bases and J 6 bases, leaving 28 bases between the germline ends. This CDR3 spans 18 amino acids. Germline CDR1 LNHNV, CDR2 YYDKDF (reference sequence). Here the CDR3 reads CATSEVMGAPASKDGYTF. CDR3 DNA: TGTGCCACCAGCGAGGTGATGGGGGCGCCGGCTAGTAAGGATGGCTACACCTTC.

The chain employs TRBV6-6 and TRBJ2-7; TRBD2 is a possible D gene (5 bases). The CDR3 contains 15 residues. The V and J ends lost 1 base and 4 bases respectively, with 14 bases between them. Per the germline V gene, CDR1 is MNHNY and CDR2 is SVGAGI (reference sequence). In DNA form, the CDR3 reads TGTGCCAGCAGTTACTTGTCAGGATCGGGATACGAGCAGTACTTC. Amino acids: CASSYLSGSGYEQYF.

The V and J genes are TRBV11-2 and TRBJ2-7; 9 bases align to TRBD1. V shed 1 base, J shed 13 bases, and the junction held 8 bases outside the gene matches. CDR3 length: 13 residues. Germline values: CDR1 SGHAT, CDR2 FQNNGV. CDR3 amino acids: CASSLGWTGEKYF. As DNA, the CDR3 is TGTGCCAGCAGCTTAGGTTGGACAGGGGAAAAATACTTC.

The rearrangement joins TRBV13 to TRBJ2-2; TRBD1 matches 10 bases. V trimming: 5 bases; J trimming: 3 bases; junction bases outside the gene matches: 3. Germline lookup yields CDR1 PRHDT and CDR2 FYEKMQ (reference sequence). The CDR3 consists of 15 residues. CDR3 protein: CASSLGTGDTGELFF. CDR3 sequence (DNA): TGTGCCAGCAGCCTGGGGACAGGGGACACCGGGGAGCTGTTTTTT.

Notes on this clone: Other DNA sequences in the sample encode the same CDR3. The chain uses TRBV18 and TRBJ1-1, with D hard to call. The CDR3 is 13 residues long. CDR1 and CDR2 (germline): KGHSH, LQKENI. Trimming shortened V by 6 bases and J by 4 bases, and 12 bases separated the two germline ends. This CDR3 reads CASSPGEGTEAFF. In DNA form, the CDR3 reads TGTGCCAGCTCTCCGGGTGAGGGCACTGAAGCTTTCTTT.

This rearrangement joins TRBV7-6 to TRBJ1-6; 8 bases are shared with TRBD1. The CDR3 has 14 residues. J was trimmed by 8 bases and V by 5 bases; bases with no gene match: 5. CDR1 and CDR2 from the germline V gene are SGHVS and FNYEAQ. CDR3 sequence (DNA): TGTGCCAGCAGCGCGGGGACAGGAGATTCACCCCTCCACTTT. Its translation: CASSAGTGDSPLHF.

CDR3 residues: CASSQGAASGGETQYF. CDR3 DNA: TGCGCCAGCAGCCAAGGGGCTGCTAGCGGCGGAGAGACCCAGTACTTC. The genes are TRBV4-1 and TRBJ2-5; 7 positions match TRBD2. In germline, CDR1 is MGHRA, CDR2 YSYEKL. CDR3 size: 16 residues. The ends lost 1 base at V and 4 bases at J; junction bases unmatched: 9.

The chain employs TRBV4-3 and TRBJ2-1; 7 bases map to TRBD1. CDR1 is LGHNA, CDR2 YSLEER, per germline. The CDR3 is 13 residues long. Trimming removed 0 bases from V and 15 bases from J; junction bases left unmatched: 8. Here the CDR3 reads CASSQDDRDKPFF. DNA of the CDR3: TGCGCCAGCAGCCAAGATGACAGGGACAAGCCGTTCTTC.

This clone was observed a few times. The rearrangement uses TRBV5-6 and TRBJ1-6, with D possibly being TRBD1 (5 bases). Germline CDR1 reads SGHDT; CDR2 reads YYEEEE. Trimming pared 3 bases from V and 7 bases from J, leaving 8 bases between. The CDR3 consists of 13 residues. This CDR3 is CASSSGGNSPLHF. The CDR3, as DNA: TGTGCCAGCAGCTCCGGGGGGAATTCACCCCTCCACTTT.

This chain joins TRBV5-4 and TRBJ1-3, with 10 bases aligning to TRBD1. The CDR3 is 17 residues long. With 4 bases clipped from V and 0 bases from J, the junction kept 7 bases outside the gene matches. The V gene's germline CDR1 is SGHNT and CDR2 YYREEE (reference sequence). This chain's CDR3 is CASSRGTGEISGNTIYF. The DNA for the CDR3 is TGTGCCAGCAGCCGCGGGACAGGGGAGATCTCTGGAAACACCATATATTTT.

The V and J genes are TRBV18 and TRBJ2-3, with 9 bases lining up with TRBD1. CDR3 length: 14 residues. Trimming removed 3 bases from V and 4 bases from J; junction bases left unmatched: 2. CDR1 KGHSH and CDR2 LQKENI come from the germline V gene. CDR3 residues: CASSPGQGPDTQYF. The CDR3 DNA is TGTGCCAGCTCACCTGGACAGGGGCCAGATACGCAGTATTTT.

V and J are TRBV18 and TRBJ1-5; D is possibly TRBD1 (6 bases). Germline CDR1 KGHSH, CDR2 LQKENI. The length of the CDR3 is 15 residues. V was shortened by 5 bases and J by 3 bases, with 14 bases between the two germline ends. The CDR3 DNA sequence: TGTGCCAGCTCATCGATGGGGGACAACAATCAGCCCCAGCATTTT. Encoded protein: CASSSMGDNNQPQHF.

The chain couples TRBV18 to TRBJ2-1; 9 positions match TRBD2. Trimming at V came to 4 bases and at J to 2 bases, leaving 9 bases not matched to a gene. CDR3 size: 17 residues. Per germline, CDR1 KGHSH and CDR2 LQKENI. Written as DNA, the CDR3 is TGTGCCAGCTCACGGCCAGGCGGGGGGGCTCCCTACAATGAGCAGTTCTTC. It codes for CASSRPGGGAPYNEQFF.

The chain combines TRBV19 with TRBJ1-1, with D uncertain. V was pared by 5 bases and J by 6 bases, with 10 bases between. The CDR3 length is 12 residues. Per germline, CDR1 LNHDA and CDR2 SQIVND (reference sequence). This CDR3 is CASSASVAEAFF. CDR3 DNA: TGTGCCAGTAGTGCCTCGGTAGCTGAAGCTTTCTTT.

The chain has TRBV7-3 and TRBJ2-1, with D tentatively TRBD2 (6 bases). Germline values: CDR1 SGHTA, CDR2 FQGTGA. This CDR3 region has 14 residues. Trimming pared 5 bases from V and 5 bases from J, leaving 13 bases between. The chain's CDR3 is CASSPGRGNNEQFF. CDR3 nucleotide sequence: TGTGCCAGCAGCCCGGGCCGGGGGAACAATGAGCAGTTCTTC. Drawing the rest from reference TRBV7-3 and TRBJ2-1, the complete variable domain is GAGVSQTPSNKVTEKGKYVELRCDPISGHTALYWYRQSLGQGPEFLIYFQGTGAADDSGLPNDRFFAVRPEGSVSTLKIQRTERGDSAVYLCASSPGRGNNEQFFGPGTRLTVL.

V usage is TRBV29-1 and J usage is TRBJ1-1; D unclear. CDR1 SQVTM and CDR2 ANQGSEA come from the germline V gene. The CDR3 totals 10 residues. With 6 bases removed from V and 11 bases from J, the gap between germline ends came to 13 bases. Written as DNA, the CDR3 is TGCAGCGTGGCAGGCGTTGAGGCTTTCTTT. This sequence encodes CSVAGVEAFF.

The chain joins TRBV18 to TRBJ2-6, with D tentatively TRBD2 (5 bases). The CDR3 loop spans 17 amino acids. The germline CDR1 and CDR2 sequences are KGHSH and LQKENI. V lost 2 bases and J lost 3, with 14 bases in between. The CDR3 DNA is TGTGCCAGCTCACCATTAGCCTCCGGGGATGGGGCCAACGTCCTGACTTTC. Amino acids: CASSPLASGDGANVLTF.